The 26 T cell receptor beta chains below were found in one sample sequenced in a study of control samples from healthy donors and cancer patients (dated by TCRdb to 2018 to 2021). Library preparation used the immunoSEQ multiplex PCR assay. TCRdb took this table from immuneACCESS and kept in-frame rearrangements with V and J called. Such tables lack part of the clones; where checked against another copy, unresolved V genes explain under half of the gap, and the rest is unexplained. In all, the sample holds roughly 150,000 clones, and roughly 92% of those were seen once. The ten largest clones capture approximately 2.5% of the sample. The sample was blood. All receptors derive from a man aged 45-65 years in good health.

This chain uses TRBV29-1 with TRBJ1-2; 10 nucleotides match TRBD1. The CDR3 loop spans 12 amino acids. Unmatched junction bases numbered 2, after V lost 4 bases and J lost 6 bases. The germline CDR1 and CDR2 sequences are SQVTM and ANQGSEA. The CDR3 bases are TGCAGCGTTGTGGGACAGGGGAATGGCTACACCTTC. This codes for CSVVGQGNGYTF.

The chain links TRBV27 to TRBJ2-3; 10 positions match TRBD1. The V segment lost 6 bases and the J segment 6 bases; nucleotides outside the gene matches: 3. The CDR3 length is 13 residues. Looked up from germline, CDR1 is MNHEY and CDR2 is SMNVEV (reference sequence). DNA of the CDR3: TGTGCCAGCAGGACAGGGGGCGCGGATACGCAGTATTTT. Its protein product is CASRTGGADTQYF.

This sequence joins TRBV7-9 and TRBJ2-1, with TRBD2 identical over 11 bases. Germline V gene sequence: CDR1 SEHNR, CDR2 FQNEAQ (reference sequence). This CDR3 has 15 amino acids. The junction had 4 bases not matched to a gene; V was cut back by 5 bases and J by 4 bases. The CDR3 coding sequence is TGTGCCAGCAGCCCGACTAGCGGGGCTTACAATGAGCAGTTCTTC. Its protein is CASSPTSGAYNEQFF. Using reference TRBV7-9 and TRBJ2-1 for the parts outside the CDR3, the full variable domain is DTGVSQNPRHKITKRGQNVTFRCDPISEHNRLYWYRQTLGQGPEFLTYFQNEAQLEKSRLLSDRFSAERPKGSFSTLEIQRTEQGDSAMYLCASSPTSGAYNEQFFGPGTRLTVL.

The chain employs TRBV2 and TRBJ2-1, with TRBD2 matching over 15 bases. CDR3 length: 15 amino acids. V lost 6 bases and J lost 6; bases outside the gene matches: 3. Germline-derived CDR1 and CDR2 are SNHLY and FYNNEI. CDR3 amino acids: CASRPGLAGGNEQFF. In DNA, the CDR3 is TGTGCCAGCAGGCCGGGACTAGCGGGAGGCAATGAGCAGTTCTTC.

A few counts support this clone. V and J are TRBV14 and TRBJ2-5, with D perhaps TRBD2 (7 bases). The germline gives CDR1 SGHDN, CDR2 FVKESK. This CDR3 is built from 14 residues. Trimming took off 4 bases at V and 12 bases at J, with 21 bases between the two ends. The CDR3, as DNA: TGTGCCAGCAGCCGGACAGTCCGGGACTACTCTAAGTACTTC. Amino acids: CASSRTVRDYSKYF.

The chain carries TRBV3-1 (or the pseudogene TRBV3-2) and TRBJ1-2; tentatively, D is TRBD1 (6 bases). The CDR3 totals 14 residues. V dropped 5 bases and J dropped 5 bases, with 15 bases sitting between them. Germline V CDR1 and CDR2: LGHDT, YNNKEL (reference sequence). This CDR3 reads CASSSPGQGYGYTF. CDR3 bases: TGTGCCAGCAGCTCGCCGGGCCAGGGGTATGGCTACACCTTC.

The chain combines TRBV24-1 with TRBJ2-3; D is unclear. The CDR3 has 12 residues. V shed 0 bases and J shed 8 bases, with 5 bases lying between them. Germline CDR1 KGHDR, CDR2 SFDVKD. The CDR3 nucleotides are TGTGCCACCAGTGATTTGCGAGGTACGCAGTATTTT. This gives the protein CATSDLRGTQYF.

The gene calls are TRBV5-1 and TRBJ2-7; TRBD1 aligns across 9 bases. Germline V gene data show CDR1 as SGHRS and CDR2 as YFSETQ. The CDR3 totals 14 residues. Trimming removed 4 bases from V and 2 bases from J; junction bases left unmatched: 4. The CDR3 DNA follows: TGCGCCAGCAGCCCGGGACAGGGTCCCTACGAGCAGTACTTC. This sequence encodes CASSPGQGPYEQYF.

The chain carries TRBV5-1 and TRBJ2-3; perhaps TRBD1 as D (6 bases). Between the trimmed V and J ends, which lost 2 bases and 1 base, there was a span of 11 bases. The CDR3 consists of 15 residues. CDR1 SGHRS and CDR2 YFSETQ come from the germline V gene. The CDR3 loop reads CASSLGGVGTDTQYF. CDR3 coding DNA: TGCGCCAGCAGCTTAGGGGGAGTGGGCACAGATACGCAGTATTTT.

The chain carries TRBV9 and TRBJ2-5, with 14 bases matching TRBD2. This CDR3 contains 16 residues. V was clipped by 3 bases and J by 5 bases; unmatched bases: 6. The V gene's germline CDR1 is SGDLS and CDR2 YYNGEE. This chain's CDR3 is CASSAGLAGGAETQYF. The CDR3 nucleotides are TGTGCCAGCAGCGCCGGACTAGCGGGAGGAGCTGAGACCCAGTACTTC.

This chain links TRBV29-1 with TRBJ1-1; 8 bases agree with TRBD1. V shed 7 bases and J 11 bases; nucleotides not matched to a gene: 9. The CDR3 extends over 11 amino acids. The germline CDR1 and CDR2 sequences are SQVTM and ANQGSEA. The CDR3 loop reads CSGGQGRMAFF. Written as DNA, the CDR3 is TGCAGCGGTGGACAGGGAAGGATGGCTTTCTTT.

The chain has TRBV5-4 and TRBJ2-7; D unclear. Germline values: CDR1 SGHNT, CDR2 YYREEE (reference sequence). This CDR3 has 15 amino acids. The germline V and J ends were trimmed by 4 bases and 6 bases, with 20 bases remaining between them. The CDR3 reads CASSPTLAGSSEQYF. The CDR3 nucleotides are TGTGCCAGCAGCCCCACTCTGGCAGGTTCTAGCGAGCAGTACTTC.

V is TRBV7-9 and J is TRBJ2-7, with a weak D call TRBD2 (5 bases). The CDR3 has 14 amino acids. V was cut by 5 bases and J by 0 bases, with 11 bases left in between. Per the germline V gene, CDR1 is SEHNR and CDR2 is FQNEAQ (reference sequence). Here the CDR3 reads CASSLSVSSYEQYF. The CDR3, as DNA: TGTGCCAGCAGCCTTAGCGTTAGCTCCTACGAGCAGTACTTC.

The chain combines TRBV3-1 (or the pseudogene TRBV3-2) with TRBJ1-2; 9 nucleotides agree with TRBD1. Germline V gene sequence: CDR1 LGHDT, CDR2 YNNKEL (reference sequence). The CDR3 has 14 amino acids. The V segment lost 2 bases and the J segment 8 bases; nucleotides outside the gene matches: 6. The CDR3 loop reads CASSQTGTGRGYTF. DNA for the CDR3: TGTGCCAGCAGCCAAACCGGGACAGGGAGAGGCTACACCTTC.

The V and J genes are TRBV7-8 and TRBJ2-1, with TRBD2 matching 11 bases. The CDR3 loop spans 15 amino acids. V shed 1 base and J 6 bases; nucleotides not matched to a gene: 2. Germline V gene data show CDR1 as SGHVS and CDR2 as FQNEAQ. CDR3 DNA: TGTGCCAGCAGCTTAGGTAGCGGGAGGGTCAATGAGCAGTTCTTC. It is translated as CASSLGSGRVNEQFF.

This clone was recorded a few times. This chain connects TRBV6-6 to TRBJ1-5; D might be TRBD1 (5 bases). V lost 7 bases and J 0 bases, leaving 13 bases between the germline ends. Germline V gene lookup returns CDR1 MNHNY and CDR2 SVGAGI (reference sequence). CDR3 length: 15 amino acids. Here the CDR3 reads CASIAQGYSNQPQHF. Here the CDR3 DNA reads TGTGCCAGCATCGCCCAGGGATATAGCAATCAGCCCCAGCATTTT.

DNA of the CDR3: TGTGCCAGCAGTTTACTACAGGACGCCACTGGAAACACCATATATTTT. It encodes CASSLLQDATGNTIYF. The J gene is TRBJ1-3, the V gene TRBV5-6, with a possible D match to TRBD1 (5 bases). This CDR3 is 16 amino acids long. V was shortened by 5 bases and J by 2 bases, with 17 bases between the two germline ends. In germline, CDR1 is SGHDT, CDR2 YYEEEE.

The genes are TRBV2 and TRBJ1-4, with D uncertain. V was clipped by 2 bases and J by 9 bases, with 13 bases between them. Germline CDR1 reads SNHLY; CDR2 reads FYNNEI. This CDR3 spans 14 amino acids. The CDR3 reads CASSETSQLQKLFF. Written as DNA, the CDR3 is TGTGCCAGCAGTGAAACTTCGCAGTTGCAAAAACTGTTTTTT.

This sequence joins TRBV5-1 and TRBJ1-6; no definite D call. Germline V lookup: CDR1 SGHRS, CDR2 YFSETQ. V gave up 3 bases and J gave up 8 bases, with 9 bases separating them. The CDR3 runs 13 residues. The CDR3 protein is CASSSDRDSPLHF. The CDR3 nucleotides are TGCGCCAGCAGCTCGGACCGAGATTCACCCCTCCACTTT. Using reference TRBV5-1 and TRBJ1-6 for the parts outside the CDR3, the full variable domain is KAGVTQTPRYLIKTRGQQVTLSCSPISGHRSVSWYQQTPGQGLQFLFEYFSETQRNKGNFPGRFSGRQFSNSRSEMNVSTLELGDSALYLCASSSDRDSPLHFGNGTRLTVT.

As DNA, the CDR3 is TGTGCCAGCAGTTTATCGAGACAGGGGGCTAGGGAAAAACTGTTTTTT. Translated, it gives CASSLSRQGAREKLFF. The V and J genes are TRBV27 and TRBJ1-4; 10 positions agree with TRBD1. After removal of 0 bases from V and 8 bases from J, the junction contained 6 bases not matched to a gene. The CDR3 runs 16 residues. Germline CDR1 is MNHEY and CDR2 is SMNVEV (reference sequence).

This chain joins TRBV4-2 and TRBJ2-2; 14 bases are a match to TRBD2. CDR3 length: 17 residues. After removal of 3 bases from V and 6 bases from J, the junction contained 6 bases not matched to a gene. From germline, CDR1 is LGHNA and CDR2 YNFKEQ. Here the CDR3 reads CASSHGLGLAGAGELFF. The CDR3 region has the DNA TGTGCCAGCAGCCATGGTTTGGGACTAGCGGGAGCCGGGGAGCTGTTTTTT.

The gene calls are TRBV3-1 (or the pseudogene TRBV3-2) and TRBJ2-2; 10 positions agree with TRBD2. V was pared by 0 bases and J by 6 bases, with 1 base of the junction left unmatched. The CDR3 runs 15 residues. Germline CDR1 is LGHDT and CDR2 is YNNKEL (reference sequence). CDR3 DNA sequence: TGTGCCAGCAGCCAAGATGGACTAGCGGCCGGGGAGCTGTTTTTT. This translates into CASSQDGLAAGELFF.

The CDR3 sequence is CAWSGETGESPLHF. Here the CDR3 DNA reads TGTGCCTGGAGTGGGGAGACAGGGGAATCACCCCTCCACTTT. The chain recombines TRBV30 with TRBJ1-6, with 8 bases aligning to TRBD1. Germline V gives CDR1 GTSNPN, CDR2 SVGIG (reference sequence). With V trimmed by 1 base and J by 10 bases, 6 bases remained unmatched. The CDR3 is 14 residues long.

V gene TRBV19 combines with J gene TRBJ2-7; 13 nucleotides align to TRBD2. This CDR3 contains 14 residues. The V gene end was trimmed by 9 bases and the J gene end by 4 bases; junction bases not matched to a gene: 6. Germline V gives CDR1 LNHDA, CDR2 SQIVND (reference sequence). In DNA, the CDR3 is TGTGCCAGCAGGGGACTAGCGGGAAATTACGAGCAGTACTTC. Protein sequence: CASRGLAGNYEQYF. Filled out from reference TRBV19 and TRBJ2-7, the complete variable domain reads DGGITQSPKYLFRKEGQNVTLSCEQNLNHDAMYWYRQDPGQGLRLIYYSQIVNDFQKGDIAEGYSVSREKKESFPLTVTSAQKNPTAFYLCASRGLAGNYEQYFGPGTRLTVT.

The V gene is TRBV2, the J gene TRBJ1-5; D call uncertain. V was shortened by 7 bases and J by 4 bases, with 14 bases between the two germline ends. Germline values: CDR1 SNHLY, CDR2 FYNNEI. The CDR3 sequence is 14 residues long. In DNA, the CDR3 is TGTGCCAGCACCCCATTCCGGGAAAATCAGCCCCAGCATTTT. Translating gives CASTPFRENQPQHF. Combining the CDR3 with reference TRBV2 and TRBJ1-5 gives the whole variable domain EPEVTQTPSHQVTQMGQEVILRCVPISNHLYFYWYRQILGQKVEFLVSFYNNEISEKSEIFDDQFSVERPDGSNFTLKIRSTKLEDSAMYFCASTPFRENQPQHFGDGTRLSIL.

The rearrangement links TRBV19 to TRBJ1-5; a weak D match, TRBD1 (6 bases). CDR3 size: 15 residues. Trimming took 1 base from V and 5 from J, leaving 12 bases between them. Germline V gene lookup returns CDR1 LNHDA and CDR2 SQIVND (reference sequence). CDR3 protein: CASSIAGARYQPQHF. CDR3 DNA: TGTGCCAGTAGTATAGCGGGGGCGCGTTATCAGCCCCAGCATTTT.